This is a list of T cell receptor beta chains from one sample in a study of early T cells in non-severe SARS-CoV-2 infection. TCRdb passed the 5' RACE reads through MiXCR, listing each CDR3 protein once. Here the sample spans 25,000 to 30,000 distinct CDR3 sequences, 5.4% being singletons. Sequencing was performed on whole blood. The receptors stem from an adult who was a healthcare worker with PCR-confirmed SARS-CoV-2 infection or an uninfected control (not recorded which). CDR3s leave out the opening cysteine and the closing phenylalanine or tryptophan. Fields, in order: clone size, CDR3 length, D gene, V gene, CDR3 protein. D genes are given only for firm matches. Clone size, where shown, is once, few, many, or a class for clones that have expanded.

>many|13|-|TRBV9
ASSAPSAGYNEQF
>few|13|-|TRBV11-2
ASSSSPGRYNEQF
>many|14|TRBD2|TRBV29-1
SVEHGRAGSYNEQF
>once|12|-|TRBV7-2
ASSLRQGSQPQH
>-|13|-|TRBV5-1
ASSSRGRGGTEAF
>few|10|-|TRBV6-8
ATLTGENEQF
>many|13|TRBD1|TRBV11-2
ASSAGQDSYNEQF
>many|11|-|TRBV14
ASSQALRTEAF
>-|13|-|TRBV28
ASRIRDKLTYGYT
>-|11|TRBD1|TRBV2
ASRSRGRDEQF
>few|11|-|TRBV3-1
ASSQAPNTEAF
>many|10|TRBD1|TRBV6-1
AIGQGNNEQF
>many|12|TRBD2|TRBV29-1
SVSGLAGTRELF
>many|13|-|TRBV10-2
ASSELGRLNQPQH
>medium-sized|13|-|TRBV19
ASMKTGTSTGELF
>many|13|-|TRBV27
ASSSPTEGSYEQY
>many|10|-|TRBV29-1
SVVSKNNEQF
>-|13|TRBD2|TRBV20-1
SANPLAGEPYEQY
>many|12|TRBD1|TRBV7-9
ASSPTGGGYGYT
>-|10|-|TRBV20-1
SARLDGYGYT
>few|14|TRBD2|TRBV7-9
ASSLAPSGSMNEQF
>few|12|-|TRBV5-1
ASSLAQIQETQY
>-|14|-|TRBV19
ASSIDYGMWVDEQF
>many|15|TRBD1|TRBV25-1
ASTRGQGADLEEKLF
>-|13|-|TRBV20-1
SARDYQRPVGEQY
>many|12|-|TRBV5-6
ASSLEGSAETQY
>-|16|-|TRBV2
ASSAPGDIEEEYTEAF
>many|13|-|TRBV6-4
ASSDSSGSYNEQF
>many|14|TRBD2|TRBV27
ASSPWGSGRSGELF
>many|11|TRBD1|TRBV7-6
ASRGDSYNEQF
>-|16|TRBD2|TRBV7-9
ASSLYGGREAGANVLT
>few|13|-|TRBV5-1
ASSLEKYSYNEQF
>-|12|TRBD1|TRBV5-1
ASSLAQGSDTQY
>-|11|-|TRBV20-1
SSQGGSGNTIY
>few|15|TRBD2|TRBV10-3
AISESGLAGGTDTQY